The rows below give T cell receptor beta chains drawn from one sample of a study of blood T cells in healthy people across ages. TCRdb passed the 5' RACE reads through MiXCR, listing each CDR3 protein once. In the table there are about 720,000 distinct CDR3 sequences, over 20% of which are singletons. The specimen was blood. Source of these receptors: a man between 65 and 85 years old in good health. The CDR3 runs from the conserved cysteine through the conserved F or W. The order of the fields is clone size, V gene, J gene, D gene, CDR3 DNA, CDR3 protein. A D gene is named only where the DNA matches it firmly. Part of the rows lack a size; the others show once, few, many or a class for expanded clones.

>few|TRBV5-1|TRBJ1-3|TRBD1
TGCGCCAGCAGCGGGGGACAGGGCTTCTCTGGAAACACCATATATTTT
CASSGGQGFSGNTIYF
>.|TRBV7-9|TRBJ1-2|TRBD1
TGTGCCAGCAGCTTGACCACTAGGGGGCTCGACTATGGCTACACCTTC
CASSLTTRGLDYGYTF
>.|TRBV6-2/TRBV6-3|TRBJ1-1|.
TGTGCCAGCAGTTACAGGGGGATTGACACTGAAGCTTTCTTT
CASSYRGIDTEAFF
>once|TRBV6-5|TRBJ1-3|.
TGTGCCAGCAGTTACTGGGGGAGCTCTGGAAACACCATATATTTT
CASSYWGSSGNTIYF
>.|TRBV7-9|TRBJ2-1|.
TGTGCCAGCAGCTTCTACAACAGGGTTGGCGATGAGCAGTTCTTC
CASSFYNRVGDEQFF
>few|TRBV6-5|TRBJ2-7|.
TGTGCCAGCAGTTACTCCACCAGGGCCAATACCCAATACGAGCAGTACTTC
CASSYSTRANTQYEQYF
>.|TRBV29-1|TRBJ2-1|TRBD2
TGCAGCGTGGAGACTAGCGGGAGTAGCGATGAGCAGTTCTTC
CSVETSGSSDEQFF
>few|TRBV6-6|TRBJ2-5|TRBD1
TGTGCCAGCAGTGGGGGGGACAGGGGGAAAGAGACCCAGTACTTC
CASSGGDRGKETQYF
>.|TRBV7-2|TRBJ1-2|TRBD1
TGTGCCAGCAGCTGGTCGGACAGGGCCGTGTTGGGTTATGGCTACACCTTC
CASSWSDRAVLGYGYTF
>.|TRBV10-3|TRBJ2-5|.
TGTGCCATCAGTGAGTCGACGGGGGCGGGGTTCTTC
CAISESTGAGFF
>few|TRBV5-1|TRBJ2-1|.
TGCGCCAGCAGCCCTACCAGCAAGGGGATCGGTGAGCAGTTCTTC
CASSPTSKGIGEQFF
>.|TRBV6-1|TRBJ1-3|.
TGTGCCAGCAGTGATATCAGGGGAAACACCATATATTTT
CASSDIRGNTIYF
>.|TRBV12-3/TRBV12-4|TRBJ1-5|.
TGTGCCAGCAGTGTTACCTTGGGTCAGCCCCAGCATTTT
CASSVTLGQPQHF
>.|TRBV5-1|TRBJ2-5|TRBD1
TGCGCCAGCAGCCCCCAAACAGGGGTGGAGACCCAGTACTTC
CASSPQTGVETQYF
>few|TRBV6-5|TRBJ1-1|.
TGTGCCGGCAGAACGCAGAGTGAAGCTTTCTTT
CAGRTQSEAFF
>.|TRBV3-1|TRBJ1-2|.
TGTGCCAGCAGCCAGAACTCGGGACCCAACTACACCTTC
CASSQNSGPNYTF
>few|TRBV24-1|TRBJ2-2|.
TGTGCCACCAGTGATAACGGGGTCGGCGGGGAGCTGTTTTTT
CATSDNGVGGELFF
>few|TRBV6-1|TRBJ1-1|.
TGTGCCAGCAGTGAAGCAGTGGAGAGCTACCTTGAAGCTTTCTTT
CASSEAVESYLEAFF
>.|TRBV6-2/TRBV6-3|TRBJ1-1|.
TGTGCCAGCAGCCACCAGTACAACACTGAAGCTTTCTTT
CASSHQYNTEAFF
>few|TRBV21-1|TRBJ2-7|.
TGTGCCAGCAGCACACCGGGACAGCTATACGAGCAGTACTTC
CASSTPGQLYEQYF
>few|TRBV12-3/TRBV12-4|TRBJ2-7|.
TGTGCCAGCAGTTCAGCTACCTACGAGCAGTACTTC
CASSSATYEQYF
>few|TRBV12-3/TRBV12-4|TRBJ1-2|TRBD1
TGTGCCAGCAGTTTCGGGACAGGGGCCGGTGGCTACACCTTC
CASSFGTGAGGYTF
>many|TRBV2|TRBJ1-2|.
TGTGCCAGCAGTGACGGGGGAGACTATGGCTACACCTTC
CASSDGGDYGYTF
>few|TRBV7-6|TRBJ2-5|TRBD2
TGTGCCAGCAGCTTAGCTCCGGGGGGGTTCGAAGAGACCCAGTACTTC
CASSLAPGGFEETQYF
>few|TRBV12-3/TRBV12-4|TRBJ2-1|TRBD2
TGTGCCAGCAGCCCTAGCGGGAGGGCCCAACAGTTCTTC
CASSPSGRAQQFF
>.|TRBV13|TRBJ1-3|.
TGTGCCAGCAGCTTAGGGACTTCGGGGATCTCTGGAAACACCATATATTTT
CASSLGTSGISGNTIYF
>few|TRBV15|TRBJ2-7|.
TGTGCCACCAGCAGAGATCTTAGGTACGAGCAGTACTTC
CATSRDLRYEQYF
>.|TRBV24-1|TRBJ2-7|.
TGTGCCACCAGTGATTTCGGGTACGAGCAGTACTTC
CATSDFGYEQYF
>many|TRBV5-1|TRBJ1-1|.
TGCGCCAGCAGCTTGGCCAGTTCGGACGTTGAAGCTTTCTTT
CASSLASSDVEAFF
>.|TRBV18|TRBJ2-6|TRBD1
TGTGCCAGCTCACGGGACAGGGTCTCTGGGGCCAACGTCCTGACTTTC
CASSRDRVSGANVLTF
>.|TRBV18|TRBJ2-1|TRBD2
TGTGCCAGCTCACGAGTAGCGGGGCTGGAAGGGGAGCAGTTCTTC
CASSRVAGLEGEQFF
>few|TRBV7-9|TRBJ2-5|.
TGTGCCAGCAGCTTATCGTGGAGAGGTCAAGAGACCCAGTACTTC
CASSLSWRGQETQYF
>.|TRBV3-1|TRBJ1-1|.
TGTGCCAGCAGCATCACGGGACATTACACTGAAGCTTTCTTT
CASSITGHYTEAFF
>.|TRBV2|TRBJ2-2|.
TGTGCCAGCAGTATAGAACTAGGAACCGGGGAGCTGTTTTTT
CASSIELGTGELFF
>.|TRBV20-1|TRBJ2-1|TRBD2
TGCAGTGCTGGGGAGGGCCTTGAGCAGTTCTTC
CSAGEGLEQFF
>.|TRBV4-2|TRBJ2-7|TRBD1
TGTGCCAGCAGCCAACTAGGGGGCGAAAACGAGCAGTACTTC
CASSQLGGENEQYF
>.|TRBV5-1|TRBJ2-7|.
TGCGCCAGCAGATTCACGGAGTCCCCACCCTACGAGCAGTACTTC
CASRFTESPPYEQYF
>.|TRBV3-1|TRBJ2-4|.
TGTGCCAGCAGCCCGCGAGGGAACATAGCCAAAAACATTCAGTACTTC
CASSPRGNIAKNIQYF
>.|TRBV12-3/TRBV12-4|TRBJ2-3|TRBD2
TGTGCCAGCACCTTTAGCCGGGCGGGAGCAGATACGCAGTATTTT
CASTFSRAGADTQYF
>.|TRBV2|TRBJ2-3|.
TGTGACAGCAGTTTCTCAACAGATACGCAGTATTTT
CDSSFSTDTQYF
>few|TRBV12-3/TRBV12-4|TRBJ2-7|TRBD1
TGTGCCAGCAGTCCAAGACAGGGGGCTTGGGACGAGCAGTACTTC
CASSPRQGAWDEQYF
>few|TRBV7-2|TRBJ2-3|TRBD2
TGTGCCAGCAGCACCTGGAGTAGCGGGACCAGCGCAGATACGCAGTATTTT
CASSTWSSGTSADTQYF
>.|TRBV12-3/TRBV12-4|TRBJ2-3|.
TGTGCCAGCAGTTTGCCCGAGATTACGCAGTATTTT
CASSLPEITQYF
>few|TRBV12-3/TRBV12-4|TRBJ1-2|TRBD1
TGTGCCAGCAGACGACAGGGGACTAACTATGGCTACACCTTC
CASRRQGTNYGYTF
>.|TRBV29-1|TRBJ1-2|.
TGCAGCGTTTCCAGACACTATGGCTACACCTTC
CSVSRHYGYTF
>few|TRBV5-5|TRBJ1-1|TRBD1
TGTGCCAGCAGCTTGGCCGGGACAGGGTTCCCCACTGAAGCTTTCTTT
CASSLAGTGFPTEAFF